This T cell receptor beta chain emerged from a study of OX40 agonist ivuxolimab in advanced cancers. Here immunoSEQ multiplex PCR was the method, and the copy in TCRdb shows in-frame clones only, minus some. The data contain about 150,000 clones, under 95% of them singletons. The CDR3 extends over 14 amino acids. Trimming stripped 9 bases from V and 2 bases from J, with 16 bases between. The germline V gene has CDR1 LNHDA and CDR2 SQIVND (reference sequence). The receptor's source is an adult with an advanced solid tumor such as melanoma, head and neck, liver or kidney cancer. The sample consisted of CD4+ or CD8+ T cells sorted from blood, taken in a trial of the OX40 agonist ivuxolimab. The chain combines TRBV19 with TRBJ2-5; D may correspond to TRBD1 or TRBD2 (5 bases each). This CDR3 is CASRSRRTQETQYF. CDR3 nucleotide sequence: TGTGCCAGCCGGTCCCGGAGGACACAAGAGACCCAGTACTTC.